The TCR beta chain described here comes from a study of T cell responses to AZD1222 COVID-19 vaccine. General study points: Spike-specific TCRs gained breadth and depth after people received two AZD1222 doses. Epitopes outside B.1.351 and B.1.1.7 mutated regions reportedly drew nearly half of spike TCRs. Among AZD1222 vaccinees, only six were seropositive at baseline.

Second-dose groups at about 4 or about 12 weeks were pooled. Method: immunoSEQ multiplex PCR; TCRdb's copy keeps in-frame clones and lacks some. The sample carries 100,000 to 150,000 clones, approximately 80% recorded once. This CDR3 comprises 18 residues. The V gene's germline CDR1 is SGHVS and CDR2 FQNEAQ. Trimming removed 5 bases from V and 1 base from J, with 23 bases in between. On this clone: Its cognate antigen is unknown.

This clonotype was obtained from an adult who received the AZD1222 COVID-19 vaccine. The chain is built from TRBV7-8 and TRBJ1-1; a possible D gene is TRBD1 (5 bases). The source was peripheral blood, collected 28 days after the second AZD1222 dose. Written as DNA, the CDR3 is TGTGCCAGCAGCCCTAGCGGACCCAGGGTAGCACCGAACACTGAAGCTTTCTTT. Its translation: CASSPSGPRVAPNTEAFF.